Detailed here is one TCR beta chain. The germline V and J ends were trimmed by 4 bases and 1 base, with 17 bases remaining between them. The CDR3 is 16 residues long. Germline CDR1 SGDLS, CDR2 YYNGEE. Donors of Cohort 3 who recovered were those that had two negative PCRs, clearance, or symptom resolution. The sample comes from a study of blood T cell repertoires in COVID-19. TCRdb's copy holds only in-frame clones and misses some; the assay was immunoSEQ multiplex PCR. The sample lists roughly 240,000 clones; roughly 86% were seen once. V gene TRBV9 combines with J gene TRBJ1-1, with D maybe TRBD1 (6 bases). What was sequenced was PBMCs or T cells enriched from blood (not recorded which). The sequence derives from a woman in her forties or fifties who had recovered from COVID-19. CDR3 sequence: CASSPGTLPANTEAFF. CDR3 nucleotides: TGTGCCAGCAGCCCTGGGACATTGCCGGCGAACACTGAAGCTTTCTTT. The full variable domain, rest sourced from reference TRBV9 and TRBJ1-1, is DSGVTQTPKHLITATGQRVTLRCSPRSGDLSVYWYQQSLDQGLQFLIQYYNGEERAKGNILERFSAQQFPDLHSELNLSSLELGDSALYFCASSPGTLPANTEAFFGQGTRLTVV.